This TCR beta chain was profiled in a study of circulating and synovial CD4+ cells in juvenile arthritis. Profiled with immunoSEQ multiplex PCR; TCRdb holds only in-frame clones, not every one. The sample includes around 32,000 clones, roughly 96% of them seen just once. J gave up 4 bases and V 3 bases, and 6 bases lay outside the gene matches. This CDR3 is built from 14 residues. The germline CDR1 and CDR2 sequences are SQVTM and ANQGSEA. The TCR originated in a human donor with juvenile idiopathic arthritis. Sequenced material: CD4+ T cells from blood. The chain couples TRBV29-1 to TRBJ1-5, with 7 bases fitting TRBD1. In DNA form, the CDR3 reads TGCAGCGTTGACACAGGGGTTGGGAATCAGCCCCAGCATTTT. This encodes CSVDTGVGNQPQHF.